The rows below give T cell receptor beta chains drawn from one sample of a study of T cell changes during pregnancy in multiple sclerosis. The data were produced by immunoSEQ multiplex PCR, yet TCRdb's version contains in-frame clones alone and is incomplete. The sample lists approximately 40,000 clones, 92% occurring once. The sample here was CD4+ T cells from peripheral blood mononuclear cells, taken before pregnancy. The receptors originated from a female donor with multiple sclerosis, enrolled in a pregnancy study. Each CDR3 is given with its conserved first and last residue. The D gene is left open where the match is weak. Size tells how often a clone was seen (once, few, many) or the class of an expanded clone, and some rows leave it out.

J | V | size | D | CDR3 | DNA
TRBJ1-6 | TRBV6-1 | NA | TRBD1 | CASSDEGAKSPLHF | TGTGCCAGCAGTGATGAGGGGGCTAAGTCACCCCTCCACTTT
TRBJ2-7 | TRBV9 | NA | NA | CASSVEAGNREQYF | TGTGCCAGCAGCGTAGAGGCAGGGAACAGGGAGCAGTACTTC
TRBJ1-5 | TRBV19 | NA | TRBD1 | CASNQIGQGINQPQHF | TGTGCCAGTAACCAGATCGGACAGGGGATCAATCAGCCCCAGCATTTT
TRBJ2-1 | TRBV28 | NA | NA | CASSLRFNNEQFF | TGTGCCAGCAGTTTGAGGTTCAACAATGAGCAGTTCTTC
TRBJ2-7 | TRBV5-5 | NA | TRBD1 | CASSLKRGQAAYEQYF | TGTGCCAGCAGCTTAAAGCGAGGACAGGCCGCCTACGAGCAGTACTTC
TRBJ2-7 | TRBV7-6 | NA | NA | CASSLAAASYEQYF | TGTGCCAGCAGCTTAGCGGCAGCGTCCTACGAGCAGTACTTC
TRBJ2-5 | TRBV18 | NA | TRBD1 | CASSLYPRTGEETQYF | TGTGCCAGCTCACTTTACCCCCGGACAGGAGAAGAGACCCAGTACTTC
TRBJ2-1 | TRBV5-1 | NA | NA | CASSSGTTLERPHNEQFF | TGCGCCAGCAGCTCAGGGACAACCTTGGAGCGGCCCCACAATGAGCAGTTCTTC
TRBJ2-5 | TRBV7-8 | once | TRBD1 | CASSFLGGTGQETQYF | TGTGCCAGCAGCTTTCTCGGCGGGACAGGCCAAGAGACCCAGTACTTC
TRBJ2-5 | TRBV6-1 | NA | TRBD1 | CASGDRAETQYF | TGTGCCAGCGGGGACAGGGCAGAGACCCAGTACTTC
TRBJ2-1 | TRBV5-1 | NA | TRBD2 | CASSLVHGGNEQFF | TGCGCCAGCAGCTTGGTACACGGGGGGAATGAGCAGTTCTTC
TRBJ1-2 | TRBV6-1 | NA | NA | CASSPTQPGVDGYTF | TGTGCCAGCAGTCCCACACAACCGGGGGTGGATGGCTACACCTTC
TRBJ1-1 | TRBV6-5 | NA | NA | CASSLSKRNTEAFF | TGTGCCAGCAGTTTGAGCAAGAGAAACACTGAAGCTTTCTTT
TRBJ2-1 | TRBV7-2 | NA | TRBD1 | CASSPLGQYYNEQFF | TGTGCCAGCAGTCCCTTGGGACAGTATTACAATGAGCAGTTCTTC
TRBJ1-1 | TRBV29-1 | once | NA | CSSWGGNTEAFF | TGCAGTTCCTGGGGGGGCAACACTGAAGCTTTCTTT
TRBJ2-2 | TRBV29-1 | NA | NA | CSVKQGRDTGELFF | TGCAGCGTGAAACAGGGAAGGGACACCGGGGAGCTGTTTTTT
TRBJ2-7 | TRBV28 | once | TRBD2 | CASSPGTSVDEQYF | TGTGCCAGCAGTCCCGGGACTAGCGTTGACGAGCAGTACTTC
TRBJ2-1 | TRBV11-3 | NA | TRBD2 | CASSLGGSGTYNEQFF | TGTGCCAGCAGCTTGGGCGGGAGCGGGACCTACAATGAGCAGTTCTTC
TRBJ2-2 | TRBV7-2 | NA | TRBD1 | CASSFTVGQTLRDGELFF | TGTGCCAGCAGCTTCACCGTGGGACAGACCTTGAGGGACGGGGAGCTGTTTTTT
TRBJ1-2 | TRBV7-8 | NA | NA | CASSLASSNGYTF | TGTGCCAGCAGCTTAGCCTCTAGCAATGGCTACACCTTC
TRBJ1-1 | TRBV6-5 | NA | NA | CASRDRGTEAFF | TGTGCCAGCAGGGACAGAGGGACTGAAGCTTTCTTT
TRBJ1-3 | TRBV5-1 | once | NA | CASRTDVAFSGNTIYF | TGCGCCAGTAGGACTGATGTGGCGTTCTCTGGAAACACCATATATTTT
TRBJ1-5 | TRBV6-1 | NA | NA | CASKGLWQGNQPQHF | TGTGCCAGCAAGGGGTTGTGGCAGGGCAATCAGCCCCAGCATTTT
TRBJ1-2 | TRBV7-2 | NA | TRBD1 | CASSLKLGQGYGYTF | TGTGCCAGCAGCTTAAAATTAGGACAGGGCTATGGCTACACCTTC
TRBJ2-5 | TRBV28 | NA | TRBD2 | CASSTYGRGGGETQYF | TGTGCCAGCAGCACCTACGGACGGGGGGGAGGAGAGACCCAGTACTTC